The next 13 T cell receptor beta chains were all read from a single sample in a study of blood T cell repertoires in COVID-19. Repertoires were generated with immunoSEQ multiplex PCR, while TCRdb's copy carries only in-frame clones and drops some. The sample has roughly 300,000 clones, 88% seen once; the top ten hold almost 9.5%. Sequences were obtained from peripheral blood. All receptors come from a man aged 18 to 29 with active or convalescent COVID-19.

This clone came up once. CDR3 sequence: CASSLRGAYEQYF. CDR3 DNA sequence: TGTGCCAGCAGCCTCAGGGGGGCCTACGAGCAGTACTTC. This rearrangement joins TRBV14 to TRBJ2-7, with D possibly being TRBD1 (7 bases). The CDR3 is 13 amino acids. Germline V CDR1 and CDR2: SGHDN, FVKESK. Trimming pared 4 bases from V and 2 bases from J, leaving 9 bases between.

The chain carries TRBV5-6 and TRBJ2-7; 7 bases are a match to TRBD1. The CDR3 spans 13 residues. V gave up 5 bases and J gave up 5 bases; unmatched junction bases: 7. Germline values: CDR1 SGHDT, CDR2 YYEEEE. The CDR3 bases are TGTGCCAGCAGGAGGACAGGTATCCACGAGCAGTACTTC. It is translated as CASRRTGIHEQYF.

This rearrangement joins TRBV7-3 to TRBJ2-1, with D possibly being TRBD1 (5 bases). This CDR3 spans 14 amino acids. Deletions cut 0 bases from V and 7 bases from J, with 10 bases between. Germline-derived CDR1 and CDR2 are SGHTA and FQGTGA. The DNA of the CDR3 is TGTGCCAGCAGCTTAACTCCAGGGCGGAATGAGCAGTTCTTC. Protein product: CASSLTPGRNEQFF.

J is TRBJ1-5 and V is TRBV3-1 (or the pseudogene TRBV3-2), with 8 bases aligning to TRBD1. The V segment lost 3 bases and the J segment 2 bases; nucleotides outside the gene matches: 6. From germline, CDR1 is LGHDT and CDR2 YNNKEL (reference sequence). The CDR3 length is 16 residues. CDR3 in amino acids: CASSHGQGSRNQPQHF. The CDR3 bases are TGTGCCAGCAGCCACGGACAGGGAAGTCGCAATCAGCCCCAGCATTTT.

CDR3 sequence (DNA): TGTGCCAGCAGCTCGGACAGATACTCTGGAAACACCATATATTTT. This sequence encodes CASSSDRYSGNTIYF. J is TRBJ1-3 and V is TRBV7-2; weak D call: TRBD1 (6 bases). The germline V gene has CDR1 SGHTA and CDR2 FQGNSA. The CDR3 has 15 amino acids. Trimming left V 4 bases short and J 0 bases short, with 10 bases between.

The gene calls are TRBV6-5 and TRBJ2-3; no definite D call. The CDR3 runs to 13 residues. The V end was cut by 6 bases, the J end by 1 base, with 8 bases between. Germline V lookup: CDR1 MNHEY, CDR2 SVGAGI. CDR3 coding DNA: TGTGCCAGCAGGAAAACAGGCACAGATACGCAGTATTTT. This translates into CASRKTGTDTQYF.

This clone showed up just once. The CDR3 nucleotides are TGTGCCAGCAGCTCCCCAGGGACTAGCGGCGAAGAGACCCAGTACTTC. This codes for CASSSPGTSGEETQYF. The chain carries TRBV7-2 and TRBJ2-5; 11 nucleotides align to TRBD2. From germline, CDR1 is SGHTA and CDR2 FQGNSA. V dropped 4 bases and J dropped 3; count of bases not matched to a gene: 7. The CDR3 length is 16 residues.

This clone occurred many times. The chain is built from TRBV3-1 (or the pseudogene TRBV3-2) and TRBJ2-5; TRBD1 is a possible D gene (5 bases). Germline lookup yields CDR1 LGHDT and CDR2 YNNKEL (reference sequence). V was cut by 7 bases and J by 4 bases, with 25 bases left in between. The CDR3 is 17 residues long. The CDR3 loop is CASTLNMVLGPRETQYF. The CDR3 nucleotides are TGTGCCAGCACCCTAAATATGGTCCTGGGGCCACGAGAGACCCAGTACTTC.

This chain links TRBV4-1 with TRBJ1-4; 8 bases fit TRBD1. Germline V gene data show CDR1 as MGHRA and CDR2 as YSYEKL. After removal of 5 bases from V and 0 bases from J, the junction contained 8 bases not matched to a gene. CDR3 size: 17 residues. CDR3: CASSGGQAIPTNEKLFF. The DNA for the CDR3 is TGCGCCAGCAGCGGGGGACAGGCGATTCCAACTAATGAAAAACTGTTTTTT.

CDR3 sequence reads: CASSLSPLPETQYF. In DNA, the CDR3 is TGTGCCAGCAGTTTATCTCCTCTCCCAGAGACCCAGTACTTC. The gene calls are TRBV27 and TRBJ2-5; D ambiguous. V lost 0 bases to trimming and J lost 4 bases, with 9 bases between them. Germline CDR1 MNHEY, CDR2 SMNVEV (reference sequence). The CDR3 extends over 14 amino acids.

In the case of this clone: This sample includes further DNA sequences coding for the same CDR3. The chain couples TRBV4-1 to TRBJ2-7; 11 nucleotides agree with TRBD1. The CDR3 runs 15 residues. Germline V gene sequence: CDR1 MGHRA, CDR2 YSYEKL. The junction had 4 bases not matched to a gene; V was cut back by 2 bases and J by 4 bases. The CDR3 region is CASSQPRDRGYEQYF. The CDR3 nucleotides are TGCGCCAGCAGCCAACCCCGGGACAGGGGGTACGAGCAGTACTTC.

The rearrangement joins TRBV14 to TRBJ2-1, with a tentative D call TRBD2 (6 bases). CDR3 length: 13 amino acids. The germline V gene encodes CDR1 SGHDN and CDR2 FVKESK. V was trimmed by 2 bases and J by 9 bases, leaving 11 bases between them. The DNA of the CDR3 is TGTGCCAGCAGCCAACTCCGAGCGGGTGAGCAGTTCTTC. Translation gives CASSQLRAGEQFF.

The chain recombines TRBV10-2 with TRBJ1-3; TRBD1 agrees at 9 bases. Trimming took 8 bases from V and 0 from J; bases not matched to a gene: 11. Germline CDR1 is WSHSY and CDR2 is SAAADI. The CDR3 has 17 amino acids. DNA for the CDR3: TGCGCCAGCGGCCGGGACAGGGCTTTTTTCTCTGGAAACACCATATATTTT. Its protein is CASGRDRAFFSGNTIYF.